This T cell receptor beta chain was found in a study of early T cells in non-severe SARS-CoV-2 infection (dated by TCRdb to about 2021). Turning to the overall study: TCR sequencing used bulk RNA from unsorted whole blood, so alpha and beta chains could not be paired.

Receptors were amplified or captured by 5' RACE. Sequencing was carried out with a NextSeq 500. The TCR library protocol attached unique molecular identifiers to individual cDNA molecules to correct for sequencing error and PCR bias. Both TCR alpha and beta chains were sequenced, and tight co-correlation was observed between alpha and beta sequence abundances in each sample. On the authors' methods: Decombinator V4 was used to perform V gene, J gene and CDR3 annotation of TCR sequences. Expanded TCRs were defined as changing significantly between any two time points under a Poisson model with p below 0.0001. Abundances of TCRs were expressed as counts per million after normalisation to the total number of TCRs sequenced in each sample. TRAV1-2 paired with TRAJ12, TRAJ20 or TRAJ33 defined MAIT TCRs, while TRAV10 paired with TRAJ18 defined iNKT TCRs. A search of VDJdb, accessed on 1 November 2021, was run for TCRs annotated to CMV, EBV and SARS-CoV-2, with TCRs annotated for multiple antigens excluded. Through fastp at Q25 and MiXCR, TCRdb rebuilt clones from the public reads, retaining in-frame beta chains. Rows matching on CDR3 protein sequence are summarized as one entry with the most common DNA and genes. The V and J calls were not made by the authors but by TCRdb's processing. Here the sample has about 56,000 distinct CDR3 sequences; around 12% occur a single time. In total, the top ten clones hold about 3% of the sample.

A case-control design nested within a healthcare worker cohort in London, UK, was used, with weekly nasopharyngeal swab PCR tests and blood sampling performed. Healthcare workers were recruited during the week of the UK lockdown, between 23 and 31 March 2020, and followed weekly for up to roughly 15 weeks. Overall study results and their limits: VDJdb matching was skewed toward anti-spike CD8 responses and likely underestimated virus-specific expansions by missing private and CD4 specificities.

The germline V gene provides CDR1 MNHEY and CDR2 SVGAGI. Its CDR3 holds 13 amino acids, cysteine through phenylalanine. Only CDR3 DNA remains: 39 bases, in frame from the first base. This clonotype has only one observation. The clone's antigen remains unknown. Possible read error: a much larger clone is one base away. This clonotype was sampled from an adult who was a healthcare worker with PCR-confirmed SARS-CoV-2 infection or an uninfected control (not recorded which). Sequenced input: whole blood. The chain was built from TRBV6-5 and TRBJ1-1; 5 matching bases give a weak D call of TRBD1. The CDR3 in this case is CSADGQGWPEAFF. The nucleotide sequence is given as TGTTCCGCCGATGGCCAGGGCTGGCCTGAAGCTTTCTTT.